This T cell receptor (beta chain) was captured by sequencing in a study of T-cell memory formation after mild COVID-19 (dated by TCRdb to the early 2020s). For the study in its entirety: TCR sequence clusters from the two donors were largely donor specific. In a couple of donors, T-cell clones that expanded and contracted after mild COVID-19 were tracked by sequencing TCRalpha and TCRbeta repertoires over time. Two young, previously healthy adult volunteers made up the cohort, one male and one female. The research as a whole found: SARS-CoV-2 specificity was not confirmed for the second-wave clones peaking on day 37. Contracting CD4+ clones appeared mostly in the CM and EM memory subsets, whereas CD8+ clones were enriched in EMRA. The detection of some responding clones in pre-infection memory suggests that pre-existing cross-reactive memory T cells joined the SARS-CoV-2 response. Only a couple of mild cases were covered in the study, and larger cohorts including severe cases with pre-infection samples were considered necessary. Balanced CD4/CD8 phenotypes were observed for clones contracting from day 15 to 85, whereas a bias towards CD4+ was observed for a second wave of clones expanding from day 15 to 37.

Sequenced on an Illumina NovaSeq 6000. Using 5'RACE with constant-segment primers, TCRalpha and TCRbeta cDNA libraries were constructed, with sample barcodes and unique molecular identifiers added in the process. RNA was extracted from every sample with Trizol reagent. Libraries were amplified in two PCR steps, with a second sample barcode and Illumina TruSeq adapters added in the second step. Sequencing of the libraries was done on an Illumina NovaSeq, producing 2 x 150 bp paired-end reads. On the authors' methods: Reads were demultiplexed and collapsed into UMI-guided consensus sequences with migec v1.2.7. Using mixcr v2.1.11, UMI consensuses were aligned to TRA and TRB V and J templates and then assembled into clonotypes. A clonotype was counted as expanded or contracted only when both edgeR and NoisET called the clonotype significant, with the noise models trained on biological replicates. For edgeR calls, the cutoffs were a false discovery rate-adjusted p below 0.01 and a log2 fold-change threshold of 1. PCA with hierarchical clustering of max-normalized trajectories of the 1000 most abundant clonotypes was used as exploratory dynamics analysis. Separately sequenced CD4+ and CD8+ repertoires were used to assign the CD4 or CD8 phenotype of responding clones. TCRdb reanalyzed the raw reads on its own, using fastp at Q25 for trimming and MiXCR for clone calling, and kept in-frame beta chains. Each entry is one CDR3 protein sequence, shown with its most common DNA and genes. The V and J calls were determined by TCRdb, not by the authors. The sample has about 290,000 distinct CDR3 sequences on record, about a sixth of them singletons. In total, the top ten clones hold 22% of the sample.

PBMCs were isolated by Ficoll-Paque density gradient centrifugation. Remarks on this clonotype: No cognate antigen has been identified for it. Qualities for individual bases were not recorded, and no much larger clone is one base off.

CDR1 and CDR2, looked up from the germline V gene (reference sequence), are SEHNR and FQNEAQ. V is shortened by 0 bases, J by 5 bases, and the region joining them spans 11 bases. The CDR3 contains 15 residues, cysteine and phenylalanine counted. The only DNA kept is the CDR3, 45 bases in frame from the first base. The chain uses TRBV7-9 and TRBJ2-1; TRBD1 could be the D gene, as 6 bases match. Input material: PBMCs or a T cell subset sorted from them (not recorded which). The clonotype originates from a man aged 18 to 30 who had mild COVID-19 (a few samples of this study predate the infection). The sample titles of this study are shuffled in the database, so cell type and time point are left out; the donor was told from shared clones. The DNA sequence is TGTGCCAGCAGCTTAGCAGGGGGAGTCAACAATGAGCAGTTCTTC. Its protein is CASSLAGGVNNEQFF.